Sequencing of this TCR beta chain was carried out in a study of blood T cell repertoires in COVID-19. Background on the study: Specimens from acute and convalescent COVID-19 originated in the United States, Italy and Spain.

Sequencing used immunoSEQ multiplex PCR; TCRdb keeps in-frame clones, though not all of them. The sample includes around 270,000 clones, less than 90% of them seen just once. V lost 1 base, J lost 3 bases, and 9 bases stayed unmatched. Germline CDR1 is LNHDA and CDR2 is SQIVND (reference sequence). CDR3 length: 18 residues. The genes are TRBV19 and TRBJ1-1; 12 nucleotides match TRBD1. What was sequenced was peripheral blood. The source of this sequence is a man aged 25 to 40 with active or convalescent COVID-19. The CDR3 DNA is TGTGCCAGTAGTATAGGTTCGGGACAGGGGGCCGGGGACACTGAAGCTTTCTTT. It codes for CASSIGSGQGAGDTEAFF.